The sequence of this T cell receptor (beta chain) was determined in a study of regulatory T cells in long-lasting Graves disease. Time point here: persistent/refractory GD, antithyroid drugs over 5 years with positive TRAb. Generation of the TCR library employed RNA extracted from PBMCs. It was by American Thyroid Association guidelines that Graves' disease was diagnosed. Patients of an endocrinology department in Xi'an, China, were included. Both iRepertoire HTBI primers and Arm-PCR of CDR3 regions were used to build the TCR beta libraries. TCRdb analysed the multiplex PCR reads with MiXCR anew, one entry per CDR3 protein. The data contain about 660,000 distinct CDR3 sequences, about 32% of them singletons. Findings and limits, study-wide: Patients with persistent disease showed a bias toward TRBV28, TRBJ1-2 and TRBJ2-5.

Germline CDR1 reads SGHTA; CDR2 reads FQGNSA. The CDR3 loop spans 12 amino acids. V gave up 2 bases and J gave up 11 bases, with 12 bases separating them. Comment on this clonotype: The antigen is not known.

This clonotype originated in a female donor with Graves disease. The chain carries TRBV7-2 and TRBJ1-1; D is unresolved. The sequencing used peripheral blood mononuclear cells (PBMCs), collected when the disease was refractory, from a patient treated with antithyroid drugs. The DNA of the CDR3 is TGTGCCAGCAGCTTAACCCGGAGGGAGGCTTTCTTT. This codes for CASSLTRREAFF.